One TCR beta chain is described in this entry. Its antigen is as yet unknown. CDR1 is SGHRS, CDR2 YFSETQ, per germline. The V and J ends lost 2 bases and 9 bases, in that order; junction bases with no gene match: 9. This CDR3 contains 15 residues. The data originate from a study of blood T cells in healthy people across ages. General study results and limits: Naive T cell percentage showed a strong correlation with the diversity of TCR beta.

The authors ran a second PCR of roughly 6 to 12 cycles using a sample-barcoded 5' primer and a J-beta primer mix. Using its own MiXCR run on the 5' RACE reads, TCRdb lists one record per CDR3 protein. The table lists about 1.7 million distinct CDR3 sequences, 28% of them singletons. For every donor, a draw yielded approximately 9.8 milliliters of peripheral blood. This chain uses TRBV5-1 with TRBJ2-1; 9 bases fit TRBD1. This receptor was obtained from a young woman in good health. Material: blood. The CDR3 DNA reads as TGCGCCAGCAGCTTCCGGGACAGGGAGTATGGTGAGCAGTTCTTC. Translating it yields CASSFRDREYGEQFF. The whole variable domain, remainder taken from reference TRBV5-1 and TRBJ2-1, is KAGVTQTPRYLIKTRGQQVTLSCSPISGHRSVSWYQQTPGQGLQFLFEYFSETQRNKGNFPGRFSGRQFSNSRSEMNVSTLELGDSALYLCASSFRDREYGEQFFGPGTRLTVL.